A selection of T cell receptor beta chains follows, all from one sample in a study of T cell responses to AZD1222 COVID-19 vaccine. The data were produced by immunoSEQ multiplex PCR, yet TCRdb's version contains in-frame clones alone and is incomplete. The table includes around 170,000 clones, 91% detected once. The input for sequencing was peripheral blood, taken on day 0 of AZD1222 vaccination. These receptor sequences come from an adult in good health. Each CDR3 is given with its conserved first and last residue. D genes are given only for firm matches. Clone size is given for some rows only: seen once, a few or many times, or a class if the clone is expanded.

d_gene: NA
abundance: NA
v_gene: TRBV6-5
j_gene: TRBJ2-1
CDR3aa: CASKLYGTPYNEQFF
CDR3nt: TGTGCCAGCAAACTCTACGGGACGCCATACAATGAGCAGTTCTTC

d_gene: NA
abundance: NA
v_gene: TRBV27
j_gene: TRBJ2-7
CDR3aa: CASSLPAPGHPDHEQYF
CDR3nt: TGTGCCAGCAGTTTACCCGCCCCCGGACATCCGGACCACGAGCAGTACTTC

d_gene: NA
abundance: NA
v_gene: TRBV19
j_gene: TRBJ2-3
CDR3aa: CASSRGPYVDTQYF
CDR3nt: TGTGCCAGTAGTCGGGGACCCTACGTAGATACGCAGTATTTT

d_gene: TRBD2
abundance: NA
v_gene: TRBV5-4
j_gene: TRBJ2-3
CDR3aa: CASSRGGSGRAVADTQYF
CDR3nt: TGTGCCAGCAGCCGGGGGGGTAGCGGGAGGGCCGTAGCAGATACGCAGTATTTT

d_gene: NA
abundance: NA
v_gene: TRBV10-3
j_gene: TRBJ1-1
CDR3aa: CAISESGTFREAFF
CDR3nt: TGTGCCATCAGTGAGTCAGGGACATTCAGGGAAGCTTTCTTT

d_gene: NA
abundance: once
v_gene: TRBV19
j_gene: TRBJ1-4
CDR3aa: CASSQVPGEKLFF
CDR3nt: TGTGCCAGTAGCCAAGTCCCTGGGGAAAAACTGTTTTTT

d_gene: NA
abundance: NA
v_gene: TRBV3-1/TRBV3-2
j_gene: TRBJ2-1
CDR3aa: CASSQVNSGGNEQFF
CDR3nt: TGTGCCAGCAGCCAAGTGAATAGCGGAGGGAATGAGCAGTTCTTC

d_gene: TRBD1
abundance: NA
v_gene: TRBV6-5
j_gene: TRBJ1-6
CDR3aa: CASSPNRGTNSPLHF
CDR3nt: TGTGCCAGCAGCCCAAACAGGGGTACCAATTCACCCCTCCACTTT

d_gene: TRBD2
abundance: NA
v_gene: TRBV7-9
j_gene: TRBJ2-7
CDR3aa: CASSLTSGRTVYEQYF
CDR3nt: TGTGCCAGCAGCTTAACTAGCGGGAGAACGGTCTACGAGCAGTACTTC

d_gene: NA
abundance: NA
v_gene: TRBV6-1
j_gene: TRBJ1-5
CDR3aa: CASSEGAAVSSQHF
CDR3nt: TGTGCCAGCAGTGAAGGGGCGGCAGTGTCCAGCCAGCATTTT

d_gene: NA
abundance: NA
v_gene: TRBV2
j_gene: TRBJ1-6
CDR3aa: CASIRDVGNSPLHF
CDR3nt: TGTGCCAGCATACGGGACGTAGGAAATTCACCCCTCCACTTT

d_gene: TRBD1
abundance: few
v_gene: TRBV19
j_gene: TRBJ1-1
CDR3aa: CASSDRGAEAFF
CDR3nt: TGTGCCAGTTCCGACAGGGGGGCTGAAGCTTTCTTT

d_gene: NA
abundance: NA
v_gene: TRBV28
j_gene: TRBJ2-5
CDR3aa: CASSLFQETQYF
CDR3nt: TGTGCCAGCAGTTTATTCCAAGAGACCCAGTACTTC

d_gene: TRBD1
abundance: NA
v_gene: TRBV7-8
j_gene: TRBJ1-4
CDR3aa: CASSLVGDRGNEKLFF
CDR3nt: TGTGCCAGCAGCTTAGTAGGGGACAGGGGTAATGAAAAACTGTTTTTT

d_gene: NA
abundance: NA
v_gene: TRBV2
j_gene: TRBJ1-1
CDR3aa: CASKRGTNTEAFF
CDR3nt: TGTGCCAGCAAAAGGGGCACGAACACTGAAGCTTTCTTT

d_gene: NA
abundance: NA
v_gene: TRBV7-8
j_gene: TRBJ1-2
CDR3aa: CASSLVFAGFNGYTF
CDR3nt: TGTGCCAGCAGCTTAGTGTTTGCAGGGTTCAATGGCTACACCTTC

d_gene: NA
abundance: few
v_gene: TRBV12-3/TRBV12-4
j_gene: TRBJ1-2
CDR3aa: CASSLTDLRSYTF
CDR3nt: TGTGCCAGCAGTTTAACTGACCTCCGGAGCTACACCTTC

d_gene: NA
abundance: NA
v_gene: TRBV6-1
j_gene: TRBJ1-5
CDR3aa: CASSEGWGGSNQPQHF
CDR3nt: TGTGCCAGCAGTGAAGGCTGGGGAGGGAGCAATCAGCCCCAGCATTTT

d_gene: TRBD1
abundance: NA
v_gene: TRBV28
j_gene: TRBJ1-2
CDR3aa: CASRTGGSYGYTF
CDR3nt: TGTGCCAGCAGAACAGGGGGCTCCTACGGCTACACCTTC